Following are 18 T cell receptor beta chains from one sample sequenced in a study of response to subunit inactivated influenza vaccine (dated by TCRdb to about 2018). The method behind the library was RT-PCR. The listed sequencing device is Illumina HiSeq 2500. TCRdb took the public reads, trimmed them with fastp at Q25, ran MiXCR for clone calling and kept in-frame beta chains. Rows matching on CDR3 protein sequence are summarized as one entry with the most common DNA and genes. This sample lists a few hundred thousand distinct CDR3 sequences; 11% to 15% were detected once. The ten largest account for 11% of the sample. The source was PBMCs from blood, collected roughly 13 days after vaccination. The source of these receptors is a man between 50 and 59 years old who received an inactivated influenza vaccine. Donor details come from another sample of the same person, matched by shared clones.

The chain has TRBV5-5 and TRBJ1-5; 8 nucleotides align to TRBD1. Germline V CDR1 and CDR2: SGHKS, YYEKEE (reference sequence). The CDR3 runs to 16 residues. The J segment lost 6 bases and the V segment lost 0 bases, leaving 8 bases of the junction unmatched. CDR3 nucleotides: TGTGCCAGCAGCTTGGGGACAGGGAGTATAGGTCAGCCCCAGCATTTT. Translated, it gives CASSLGTGSIGQPQHF.

This clonotype was observed a handful of times. V is TRBV10-3 and J is TRBJ2-1, with 7 positions matching TRBD1. The CDR3 runs to 13 residues. Germline CDR1 ENHRY, CDR2 SYGVKD. The V segment lost 5 bases and the J segment 9 bases; nucleotides outside the gene matches: 7. The CDR3 coding sequence is TGTGCCATCAGTAACGACGACAGGGCTGAGCAGTTCTTC. It encodes CAISNDDRAEQFF.

This clonotype was seen only a few times. The V call is TRBV24-1, the J call TRBJ2-5, with D perhaps TRBD2 (5 bases). The CDR3 has 14 residues. The germline V gene encodes CDR1 KGHDR and CDR2 SFDVKD. Trimming removed 2 bases from V and 4 bases from J, with 10 bases in between. The CDR3 spells CATSDYGERETQYF. CDR3 nucleotide sequence: TGTGCCACCAGTGATTACGGGGAAAGAGAGACCCAGTACTTC.

On this clonotype itself: The junction departs from the called germline gene at one end, perhaps through a read error. The chain recombines TRBV5-1 with TRBJ2-7; D could derive from TRBD1 or TRBD2 (5 bases each). The germline V gene encodes CDR1 SGHRS and CDR2 YFSETQ. This CDR3 is 13 amino acids long. CDR3 residues: CASSLSPGRGADF. The CDR3 DNA reads TGCGCCAGCAGCTTGTCGCCGGGACGGGGTGCGGACTTC.

The CDR3 DNA follows: TGTGCCAGCAGTTCCCGTCGGCCGGATAGCAATCAGCCCCAGCATTTT. Translation gives CASSSRRPDSNQPQHF. The V gene is TRBV27, the J gene TRBJ1-5; no reliable D call. Trimming removed 4 bases from V and 0 bases from J, with 13 bases in between. The CDR3 contains 16 residues. The V gene's germline CDR1 is MNHEY and CDR2 SMNVEV (reference sequence).

This clonotype has a count of ten or more. CDR3 amino acids: CSLERGGQETQYF. Here the CDR3 DNA reads TGCAGCCTCGAGCGGGGGGGTCAAGAGACCCAGTACTTC. This chain joins TRBV20-1 and TRBJ2-5, with TRBD2 identical over 10 bases. This CDR3 has 13 residues. CDR1 is DFQATT, CDR2 SNEGSKA, per germline (reference sequence).

V and J are TRBV28 and TRBJ1-3; 7 bases are shared with TRBD1. CDR3 length: 13 amino acids. Trimming removed 7 bases from V and 4 bases from J; junction bases left unmatched: 4. Germline V gene lookup returns CDR1 MDHEN and CDR2 SYDVKM. CDR3 in DNA: TGTGCCAGCAACCGACAGGGAGGAAACACCATATATTTT. It is translated as CASNRQGGNTIYF.

The rearrangement joins TRBV7-2 to TRBJ2-7, with TRBD2 matching over 7 bases. From germline, CDR1 is SGHTA and CDR2 FQGNSA. Trimming at V came to 5 bases and at J to 3 bases, leaving 10 bases not matched to a gene. This CDR3 has 15 residues. The CDR3 bases are TGTGCCAGCAGCCCTATGGGCGGGAGTAACTACGAGCAGTACTTC. Encoded protein: CASSPMGGSNYEQYF.

The count of this clonotype is one. The chain links TRBV5-1 to TRBJ2-5; 11 bases align to TRBD1. The CDR3 sequence is 15 residues long. Germline CDR1 SGHRS, CDR2 YFSETQ. The trim removed 4 bases at V and 9 bases at J, leaving 11 bases unmatched. The CDR3 protein is CASSLGQGAWWAQYF. The CDR3 DNA is TGCGCCAGCAGCCTAGGACAGGGGGCCTGGTGGGCCCAGTACTTC.

This clonotype has just a few counts. The rearrangement links TRBV10-3 to TRBJ2-1; 12 nucleotides match TRBD2. Germline CDR1 is ENHRY and CDR2 is SYGVKD. The CDR3 loop spans 16 amino acids. J was trimmed by 3 bases and V by 7 bases; bases with no gene match: 7. The CDR3 nucleotides read TGTGCCATCACCGAGACTAGCGGGAGTTTCTACAATGAGCAGTTCTTC. Encoded protein: CAITETSGSFYNEQFF.

This chain connects TRBV30 to TRBJ1-1; D perhaps matches TRBD1 (5 bases). The CDR3 spans 12 residues. Germline V lookup: CDR1 GTSNPN, CDR2 SVGIG (reference sequence). The germline V and J ends were trimmed by 5 bases and 8 bases, with 15 bases remaining between them. The chain's CDR3 is CAWATGGGEAFF. The CDR3 bases are TGTGCCTGGGCGACGGGGGGTGGAGAAGCTTTCTTT.

This clonotype was detected only a few times. The chain links TRBV11-1 to TRBJ2-3, with D possibly TRBD2 on 6 matching bases. The CDR3 extends over 18 amino acids. Germline V gene lookup returns CDR1 SGHAT and CDR2 FQDESV (reference sequence). Trimming left V 3 bases short and J 2 bases short, with 21 bases between. This CDR3 reads CASSFGFLLGTYTDTQYF. The DNA for the CDR3 is TGTGCCAGCAGCTTCGGTTTTTTACTCGGGACTTACACAGATACGCAGTATTTT.

This clonotype was counted only a few times. The V call is TRBV4-2, the J call TRBJ2-5; D perhaps matches TRBD1 (5 bases). Germline V gives CDR1 LGHNA, CDR2 YNFKEQ. The CDR3 sequence is 14 residues long. V lost 2 bases and J lost 5, with 12 bases in between. In DNA, the CDR3 is TGTGCCAGCAGCCAAATGGACATCTCGGAGACCCAGTACTTC. Translated, it gives CASSQMDISETQYF.

This clonotype appeared a few times. The chain joins TRBV4-2 to TRBJ2-3, with TRBD1 matching 8 bases. The J segment lost 0 bases and the V segment lost 3 bases, leaving 5 bases of the junction unmatched. CDR3 size: 16 residues. The germline gives CDR1 LGHNA, CDR2 YNFKEQ. The DNA for the CDR3 is TGTGCCAGCAGCCACGGACAGGGATCTAGCACAGATACGCAGTATTTT. This translates into CASSHGQGSSTDTQYF.

This clonotype was counted only a few times. V and J are TRBV30 and TRBJ1-6, with 11 bases matching TRBD1. Per the germline V gene, CDR1 is GTSNPN and CDR2 is SVGIG (reference sequence). The V segment lost 5 bases and the J segment 10 bases; nucleotides outside the gene matches: 7. This CDR3 comprises 14 residues. The CDR3 DNA reads as TGTGCCTGGGTGGGACAGGGGGTCGGCTCACCCCTCCACTTT. Its translation is CAWVGQGVGSPLHF.

This clonotype was counted between two and nine times. A junction end diverges from the germline sequence, so it may reflect a read error. V is TRBV11-3 and J is TRBJ2-7; tentative D call: TRBD1 (5 bases). Germline V lookup: CDR1 SGHNT, CDR2 YENEEA. The CDR3 length is 13 residues. CDR3 sequence reads: CASSLDDSSEQYF. The CDR3, as DNA: TGTGCCAGCAGCCTAGACGACAGTTCCGAGCAGTACTTC.

With regard to this clonotype: A much larger clone lies a single base off, so this may be a read error. It is likely a read error, because the conserved phenylalanine at the end of the CDR3 is missing. The chain uses TRBV4-2 and TRBJ2-1; D gene unclear. The CDR3 covers 16 residues. Trimming pared 4 bases from V and 0 bases from J, leaving 13 bases between. Germline values: CDR1 LGHNA, CDR2 YNFKEQ. CDR3 nucleotides: TGTGCCAGCAGCCCCGGGCAGTATAGCTCCTACAATGAGCAGTTCTAC. Its translation is CASSPGQYSSYNEQFY.

This chain connects TRBV20-1 to TRBJ2-5, with 12 bases identical to TRBD2. Trimming removed 6 bases from V and 7 bases from J; junction bases left unmatched: 9. There are 14 residues in the CDR3. The V gene's germline CDR1 is DFQATT and CDR2 SNEGSKA (reference sequence). CDR3 nucleotides: TGCAGTGCACCCCGGACTAGCGGGGACGGGACCCAGTACTTC. Its translation is CSAPRTSGDGTQYF.